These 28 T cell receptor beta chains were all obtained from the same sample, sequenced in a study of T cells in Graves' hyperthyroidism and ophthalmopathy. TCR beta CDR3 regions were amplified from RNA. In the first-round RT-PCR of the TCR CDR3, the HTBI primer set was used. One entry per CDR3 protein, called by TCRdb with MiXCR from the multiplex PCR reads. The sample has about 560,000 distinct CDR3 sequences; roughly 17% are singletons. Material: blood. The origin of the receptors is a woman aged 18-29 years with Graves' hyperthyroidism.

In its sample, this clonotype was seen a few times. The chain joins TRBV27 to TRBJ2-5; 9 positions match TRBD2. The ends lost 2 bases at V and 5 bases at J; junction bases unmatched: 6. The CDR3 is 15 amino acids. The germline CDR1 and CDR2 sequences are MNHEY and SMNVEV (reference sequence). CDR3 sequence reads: CASSLLAGLDETQYF. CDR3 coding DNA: TGTGCCAGCAGTTTACTAGCGGGATTGGATGAGACCCAGTACTTC.

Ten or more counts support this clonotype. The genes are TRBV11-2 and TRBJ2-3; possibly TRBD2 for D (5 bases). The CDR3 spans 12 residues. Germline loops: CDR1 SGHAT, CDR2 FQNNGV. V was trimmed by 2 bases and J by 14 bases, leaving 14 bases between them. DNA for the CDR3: TGTGCCAGCAGCTTATCCGGGAAAACTCCGTATTTT. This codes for CASSLSGKTPYF.

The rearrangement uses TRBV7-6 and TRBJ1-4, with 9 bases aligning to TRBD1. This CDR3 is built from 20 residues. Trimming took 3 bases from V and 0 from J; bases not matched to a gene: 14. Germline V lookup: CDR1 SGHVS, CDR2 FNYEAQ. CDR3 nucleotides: TGTGCCAGCAGCTTGAGCCGGGACAGGGTATCTCTAGCAACTAATGAAAAACTGTTTTTT. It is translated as CASSLSRDRVSLATNEKLFF.

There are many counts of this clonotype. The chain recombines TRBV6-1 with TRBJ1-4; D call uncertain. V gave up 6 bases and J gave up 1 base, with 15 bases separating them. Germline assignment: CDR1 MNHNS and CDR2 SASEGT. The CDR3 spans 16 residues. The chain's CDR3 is CASSRGRRRTNEKLFF. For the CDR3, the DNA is TGTGCCAGCAGCCGAGGACGGAGGAGAACTAATGAAAAACTGTTTTTT.

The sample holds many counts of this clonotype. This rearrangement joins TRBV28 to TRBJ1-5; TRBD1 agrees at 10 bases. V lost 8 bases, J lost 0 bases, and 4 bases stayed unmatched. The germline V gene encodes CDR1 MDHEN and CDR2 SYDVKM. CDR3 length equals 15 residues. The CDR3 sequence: CASLRDRGSNQPQHF. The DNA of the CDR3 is TGTGCCAGCCTCCGGGACAGGGGTAGCAATCAGCCCCAGCATTTT.

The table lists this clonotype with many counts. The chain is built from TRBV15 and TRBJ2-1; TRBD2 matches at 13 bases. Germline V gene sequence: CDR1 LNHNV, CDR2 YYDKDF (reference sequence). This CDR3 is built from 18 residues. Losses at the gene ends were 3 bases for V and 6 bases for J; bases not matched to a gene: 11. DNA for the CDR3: TGTGCCACCAGCAGTGGACTAGCGGGGGTCAACGCTCCCAATGAGCAGTTCTTC. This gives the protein CATSSGLAGVNAPNEQFF.

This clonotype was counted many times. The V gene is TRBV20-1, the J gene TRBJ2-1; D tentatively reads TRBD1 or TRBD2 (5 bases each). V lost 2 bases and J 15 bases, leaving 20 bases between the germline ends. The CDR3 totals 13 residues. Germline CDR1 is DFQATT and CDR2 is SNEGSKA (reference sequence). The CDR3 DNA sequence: TGCAGTGCTAGAAGGGACCCGACCCCAATTCGGTTCTTC. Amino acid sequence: CSARRDPTPIRFF.

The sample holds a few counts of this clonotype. The CDR3 sequence is CASRGTGGNYGYTF. For the CDR3, the DNA is TGTGCCAGCAGAGGGACAGGGGGGAACTATGGCTACACCTTC. The chain carries TRBV2 and TRBJ1-2, with 11 bases matching TRBD1. The J segment lost 2 bases and the V segment lost 6 bases, leaving 2 bases of the junction unmatched. This CDR3 is built from 14 residues. Germline V gene lookup returns CDR1 SNHLY and CDR2 FYNNEI. The variable domain in full, completed from reference TRBV2 and TRBJ1-2, reads EPEVTQTPSHQVTQMGQEVILRCVPISNHLYFYWYRQILGQKVEFLVSFYNNEISEKSEIFDDQFSVERPDGSNFTLKIRSTKLEDSAMYFCASRGTGGNYGYTFGSGTRLTVV.

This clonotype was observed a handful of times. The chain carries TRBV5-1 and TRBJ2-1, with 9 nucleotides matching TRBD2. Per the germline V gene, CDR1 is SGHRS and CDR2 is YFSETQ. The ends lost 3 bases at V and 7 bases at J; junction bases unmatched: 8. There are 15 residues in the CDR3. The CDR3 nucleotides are TGCGCCAGCAGCTGGGCGGGAGGGTTACATAATGAGCAGTTCTTC. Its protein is CASSWAGGLHNEQFF.

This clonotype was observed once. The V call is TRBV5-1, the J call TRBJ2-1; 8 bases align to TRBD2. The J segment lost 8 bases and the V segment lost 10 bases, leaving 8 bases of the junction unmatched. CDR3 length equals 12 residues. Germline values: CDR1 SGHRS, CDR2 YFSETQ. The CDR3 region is CAGKSGGDEQFF. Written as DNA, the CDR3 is TGCGCCGGCAAATCGGGGGGGGATGAGCAGTTCTTC.

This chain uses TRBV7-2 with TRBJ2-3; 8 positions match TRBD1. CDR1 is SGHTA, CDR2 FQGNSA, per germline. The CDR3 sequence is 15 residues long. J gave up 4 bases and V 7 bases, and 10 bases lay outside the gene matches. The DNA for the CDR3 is TGTGCCAGCAACCCGGACAGGGAGGTCCCAGATACGCAGTATTTT. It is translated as CASNPDREVPDTQYF.

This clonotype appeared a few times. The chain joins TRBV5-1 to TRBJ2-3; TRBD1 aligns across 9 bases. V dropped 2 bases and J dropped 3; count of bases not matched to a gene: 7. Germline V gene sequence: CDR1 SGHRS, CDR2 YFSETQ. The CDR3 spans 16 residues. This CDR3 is CASSLNRGLKTDTQYF. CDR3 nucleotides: TGCGCCAGCAGCTTAAACAGGGGGCTCAAAACAGATACGCAGTATTTT.

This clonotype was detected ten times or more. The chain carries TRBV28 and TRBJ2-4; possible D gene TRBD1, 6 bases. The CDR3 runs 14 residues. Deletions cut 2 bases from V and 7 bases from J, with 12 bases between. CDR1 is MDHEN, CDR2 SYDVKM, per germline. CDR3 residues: CASSLIQGKNIQYF. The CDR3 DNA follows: TGTGCCAGCAGTTTAATACAGGGAAAGAACATTCAGTACTTC.

The CDR3 DNA follows: TGTGCCAGCAGCTTAGGCTTGTTGGGAGCCACCGGGGAGCTGTTTTTT. Translated, it gives CASSLGLLGATGELFF. This sequence joins TRBV13 and TRBJ2-2; tentative D call: TRBD2 (5 bases). The CDR3 contains 16 residues. The V end lost 0 bases, the J end lost 4 bases, and 12 bases lay between the germline ends. Germline CDR1 and CDR2: PRHDT and FYEKMQ (reference sequence).

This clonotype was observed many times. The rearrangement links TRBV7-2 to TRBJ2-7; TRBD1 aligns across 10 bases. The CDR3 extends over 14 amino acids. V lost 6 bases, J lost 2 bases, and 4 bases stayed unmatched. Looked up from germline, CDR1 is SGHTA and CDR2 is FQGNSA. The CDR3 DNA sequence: TGTGCCAGCAGAACCGGGACAGGGGCCTACGAGCAGTACTTC. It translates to CASRTGTGAYEQYF.

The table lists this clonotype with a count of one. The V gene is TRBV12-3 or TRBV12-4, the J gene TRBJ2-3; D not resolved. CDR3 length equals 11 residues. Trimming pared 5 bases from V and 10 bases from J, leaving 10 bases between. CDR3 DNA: TGTGCCAGCAGTAGCCCTGTGGCGCAGTATTTT. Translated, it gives CASSSPVAQYF.

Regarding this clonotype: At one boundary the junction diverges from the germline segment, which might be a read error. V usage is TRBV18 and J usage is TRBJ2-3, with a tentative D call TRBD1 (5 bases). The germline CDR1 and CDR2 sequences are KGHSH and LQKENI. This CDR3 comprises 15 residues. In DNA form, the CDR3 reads TGTGCCAGCTCCCTGCAACGCTGGAGCACAGGTACGCAGTATTTT. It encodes CASSLQRWSTGTQYF.

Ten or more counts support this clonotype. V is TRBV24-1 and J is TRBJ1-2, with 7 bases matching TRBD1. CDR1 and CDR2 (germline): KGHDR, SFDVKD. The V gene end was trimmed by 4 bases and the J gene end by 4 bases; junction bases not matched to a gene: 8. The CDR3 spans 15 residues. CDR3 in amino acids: CATSDSDRESYGYTF. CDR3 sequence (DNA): TGTGCCACCAGTGACTCCGACAGGGAGAGCTATGGCTACACCTTC.

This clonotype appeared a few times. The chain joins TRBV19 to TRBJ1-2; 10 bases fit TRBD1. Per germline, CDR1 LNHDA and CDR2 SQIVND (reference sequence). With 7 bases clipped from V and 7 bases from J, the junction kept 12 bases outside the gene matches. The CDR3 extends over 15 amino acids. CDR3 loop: CASNKDRGRYSGYTF. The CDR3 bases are TGTGCCAGTAACAAAGACAGGGGGCGATACAGTGGCTACACCTTC.

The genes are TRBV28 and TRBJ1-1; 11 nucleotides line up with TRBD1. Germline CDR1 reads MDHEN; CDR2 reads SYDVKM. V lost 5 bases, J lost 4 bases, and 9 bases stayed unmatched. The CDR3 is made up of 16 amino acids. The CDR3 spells CASSPPDRGQVTEAFF. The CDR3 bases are TGTGCCAGCAGTCCACCGGACAGGGGGCAGGTCACTGAAGCTTTCTTT.

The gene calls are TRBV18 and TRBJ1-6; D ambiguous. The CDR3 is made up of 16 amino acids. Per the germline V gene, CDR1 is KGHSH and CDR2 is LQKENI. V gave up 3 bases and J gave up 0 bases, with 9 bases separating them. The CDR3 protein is CASSPTQSSYNSPLHF. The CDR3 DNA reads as TGTGCCAGCTCACCGACACAGAGCTCCTATAATTCACCCCTCCACTTT.

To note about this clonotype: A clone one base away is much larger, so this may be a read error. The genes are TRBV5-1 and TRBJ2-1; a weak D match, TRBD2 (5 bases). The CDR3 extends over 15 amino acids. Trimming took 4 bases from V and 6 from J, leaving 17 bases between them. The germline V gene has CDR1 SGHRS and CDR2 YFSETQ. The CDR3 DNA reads TGCGCCAGCAGCCCGGGAACGCTTACCTCCAATGAGCAGTTCTTC. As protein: CASSPGTLTSNEQFF.

The CDR3 reads CASSSGGRPYEQYF. In DNA, the CDR3 is TGTGCCAGCAGTAGCGGGGGTCGCCCCTACGAGCAGTACTTC. This chain joins TRBV27 and TRBJ2-7; TRBD2 aligns across 8 bases. Losses at the gene ends were 5 bases for V and 2 bases for J; bases not matched to a gene: 5. From germline, CDR1 is MNHEY and CDR2 SMNVEV (reference sequence). This CDR3 comprises 14 residues.

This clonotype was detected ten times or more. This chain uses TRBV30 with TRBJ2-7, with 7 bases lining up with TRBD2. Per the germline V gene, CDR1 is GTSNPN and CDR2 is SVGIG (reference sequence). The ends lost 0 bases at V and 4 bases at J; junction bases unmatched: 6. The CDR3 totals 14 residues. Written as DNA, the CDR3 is TGTGCCTGGAGTGTGGGCGGGAGAGGGTACGAGCAGTACTTC. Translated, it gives CAWSVGGRGYEQYF.

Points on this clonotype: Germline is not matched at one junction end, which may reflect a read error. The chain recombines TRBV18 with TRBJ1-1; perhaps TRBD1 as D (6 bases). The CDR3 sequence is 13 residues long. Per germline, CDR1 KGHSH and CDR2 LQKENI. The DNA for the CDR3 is TGTGCCAGCTCACCGCAGGGGAACACTGAAACTTTCTTT. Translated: CASSPQGNTETFF. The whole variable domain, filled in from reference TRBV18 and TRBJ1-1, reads NAGVMQNPRHLVRRRGQEARLRCSPMKGHSHVYWYRQLPEEGLKFMVYLQKENIIDESGMPKERFSAEFPKEGPSILRIQQVVRGDSAAYFCASSPQGNTETFFGQGTRLTVV.

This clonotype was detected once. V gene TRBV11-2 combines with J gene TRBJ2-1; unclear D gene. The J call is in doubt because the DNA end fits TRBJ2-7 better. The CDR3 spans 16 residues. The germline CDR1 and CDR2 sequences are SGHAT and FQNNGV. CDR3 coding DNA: TGTGCCAGCAGGGGAAGGGCCAGGAGCTCCTACAATGAGCAGTACTTC. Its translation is CASRGRARSSYNEQYF.

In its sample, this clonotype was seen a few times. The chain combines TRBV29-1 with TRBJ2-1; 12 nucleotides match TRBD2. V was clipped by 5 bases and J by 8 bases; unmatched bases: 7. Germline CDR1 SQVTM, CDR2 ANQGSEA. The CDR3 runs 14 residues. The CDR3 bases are TGCAGCGTTAGGCTAGCGGGAGGGCCTTATGAGCAGTTCTTC. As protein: CSVRLAGGPYEQFF.

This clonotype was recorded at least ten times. The DNA for the CDR3 is TGCAGTGCTAGGCAGGGGTGGGGTGGCTACACCTTC. Its protein is CSARQGWGGYTF. V usage is TRBV20-1 and J usage is TRBJ1-2, with TRBD1 as a possible D gene (6 bases). Per the germline V gene, CDR1 is DFQATT and CDR2 is SNEGSKA (reference sequence). This CDR3 spans 12 amino acids. Trimming removed 3 bases at V and 7 bases at J, with 12 bases between.